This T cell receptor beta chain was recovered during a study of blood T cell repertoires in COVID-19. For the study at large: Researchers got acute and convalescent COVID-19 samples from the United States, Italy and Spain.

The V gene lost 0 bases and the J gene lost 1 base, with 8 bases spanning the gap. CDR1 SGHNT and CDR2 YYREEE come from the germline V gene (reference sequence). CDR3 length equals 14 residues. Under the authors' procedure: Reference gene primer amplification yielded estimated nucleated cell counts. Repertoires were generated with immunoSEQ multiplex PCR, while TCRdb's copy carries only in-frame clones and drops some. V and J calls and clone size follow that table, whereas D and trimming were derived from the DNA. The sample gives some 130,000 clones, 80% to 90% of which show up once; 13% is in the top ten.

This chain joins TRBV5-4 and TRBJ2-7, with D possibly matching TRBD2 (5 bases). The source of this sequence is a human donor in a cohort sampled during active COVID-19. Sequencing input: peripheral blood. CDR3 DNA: TGTGCCAGCAGCTTGGGACTACATTCCTACGAGCAGTACTTC. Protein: CASSLGLHSYEQYF.